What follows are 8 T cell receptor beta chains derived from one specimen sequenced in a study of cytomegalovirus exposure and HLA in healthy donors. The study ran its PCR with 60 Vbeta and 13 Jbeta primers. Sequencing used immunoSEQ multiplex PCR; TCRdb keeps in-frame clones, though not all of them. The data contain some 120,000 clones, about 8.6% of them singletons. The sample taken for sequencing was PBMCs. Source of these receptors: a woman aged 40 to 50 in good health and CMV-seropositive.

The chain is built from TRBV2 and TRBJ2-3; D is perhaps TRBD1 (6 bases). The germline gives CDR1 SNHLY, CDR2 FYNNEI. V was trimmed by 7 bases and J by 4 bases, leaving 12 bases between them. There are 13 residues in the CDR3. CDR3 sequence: CASTTGVADTQYF. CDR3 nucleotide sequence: TGTGCCAGCACGACAGGAGTCGCAGATACGCAGTATTTT.

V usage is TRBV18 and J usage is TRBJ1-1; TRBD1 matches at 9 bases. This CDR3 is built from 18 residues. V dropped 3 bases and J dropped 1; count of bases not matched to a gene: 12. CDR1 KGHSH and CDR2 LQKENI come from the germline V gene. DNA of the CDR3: TGTGCCAGCTCACCCAAGGGACAGGGACCCGACCGGAACACTGAAGCTTTCTTT. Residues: CASSPKGQGPDRNTEAFF.

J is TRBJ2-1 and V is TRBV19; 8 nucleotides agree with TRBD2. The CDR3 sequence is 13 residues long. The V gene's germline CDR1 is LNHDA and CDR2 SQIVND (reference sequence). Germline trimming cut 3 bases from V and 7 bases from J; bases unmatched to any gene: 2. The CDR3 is CASSMGTSNEQFF. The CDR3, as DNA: TGTGCCAGTAGTATGGGGACTAGTAATGAGCAGTTCTTC.

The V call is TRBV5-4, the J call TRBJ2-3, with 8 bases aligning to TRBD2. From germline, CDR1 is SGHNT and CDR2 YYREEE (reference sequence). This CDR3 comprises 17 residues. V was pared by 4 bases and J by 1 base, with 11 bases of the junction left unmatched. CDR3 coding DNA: TGTGCCAGCAGCCCTAAGCGCGGGGGGCGGGGCACAGATACGCAGTATTTT. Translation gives CASSPKRGGRGTDTQYF.

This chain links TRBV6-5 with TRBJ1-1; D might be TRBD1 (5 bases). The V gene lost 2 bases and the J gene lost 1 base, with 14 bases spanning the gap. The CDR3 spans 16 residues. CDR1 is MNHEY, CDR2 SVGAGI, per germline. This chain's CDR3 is CASSYAAPRGNTEAFF. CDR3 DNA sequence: TGTGCCAGCAGTTACGCGGCTCCTAGGGGGAACACTGAAGCTTTCTTT.

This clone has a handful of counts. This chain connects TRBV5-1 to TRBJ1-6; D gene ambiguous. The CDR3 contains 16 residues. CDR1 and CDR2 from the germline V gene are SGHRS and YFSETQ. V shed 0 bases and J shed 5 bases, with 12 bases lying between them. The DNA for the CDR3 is TGCGCCAGCAGCTTGGTGTTCGGGGTCAATAATTCACCCCTCCACTTT. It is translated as CASSLVFGVNNSPLHF.

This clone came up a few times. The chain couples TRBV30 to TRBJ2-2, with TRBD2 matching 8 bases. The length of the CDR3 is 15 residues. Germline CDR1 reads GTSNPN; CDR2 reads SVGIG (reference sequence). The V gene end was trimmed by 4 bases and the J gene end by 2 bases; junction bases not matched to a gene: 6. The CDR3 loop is CAWTNGGANTGELFF. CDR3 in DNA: TGTGCCTGGACGAACGGGGGGGCCAACACCGGGGAGCTGTTTTTT.

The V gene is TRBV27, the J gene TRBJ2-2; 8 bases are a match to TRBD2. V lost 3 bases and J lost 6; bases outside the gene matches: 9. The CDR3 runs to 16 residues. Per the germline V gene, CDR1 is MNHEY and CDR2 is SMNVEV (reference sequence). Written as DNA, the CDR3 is TGTGCCAGCAGTTTTAGCGGGACACCTGGGGCCGGGGAGCTGTTTTTT. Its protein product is CASSFSGTPGAGELFF.